The source of this T cell receptor (beta chain) is a study of blood T cell repertoires in COVID-19. Study context: Whether acute or convalescent, the COVID-19 samples came from the United States, Italy and Spain. In each case, the material was cDNA or gDNA derived from T cells, B-cell-depleted T cells, or PBMCs.

Under the authors' procedure: Nucleated cell number was recorded as an estimate derived from reference gene primer amplification. Sequencing was performed with immunoSEQ multiplex PCR; in TCRdb, only in-frame clones are kept and a portion is missing. The V and J calls and clone size were taken over from that table, and D and trimming were inferred from the DNA. The table shows 63,000 or so clones, with about 84% occurring only once. The J segment lost 1 base and the V segment lost 8 bases, leaving 4 bases of the junction unmatched. This CDR3 is 14 amino acids long. Looked up from germline, CDR1 is SNHLY and CDR2 is FYNNEI.

Source material: peripheral blood. This chain connects TRBV2 to TRBJ2-1, with TRBD2 matching over 8 bases. This receptor was taken from a human donor in a cohort sampled during active COVID-19. The DNA of the CDR3 is TGTGCCAGCCAAGCGGGGGTTTCCTACAATGAGCAGTTCTTC. Its protein product is CASQAGVSYNEQFF.